Shown below are 10 T cell receptor beta chains from a single sample sequenced in a study of early T cells in non-severe SARS-CoV-2 infection. TCRdb analysed the 5' RACE reads with MiXCR anew, one entry per CDR3 protein. The table includes around 70,000 distinct CDR3 sequences, roughly 11% detected once. The sample consisted of whole blood. Every receptor here comes from an adult who was a healthcare worker with PCR-confirmed SARS-CoV-2 infection or an uninfected control (not recorded which).

This clonotype was picked up many times. The rearrangement uses TRBV28 and TRBJ1-2; the D is unclear. This CDR3 spans 14 amino acids. Germline V gives CDR1 MDHEN, CDR2 SYDVKM. V shed 2 bases and J shed 6 bases, with 13 bases lying between them. CDR3 nucleotide sequence: TGTGCCAGCAGTTTACCGGACGGCGTGGATGGCTACACCTTC. It specifies CASSLPDGVDGYTF.

This clonotype was counted only a few times. V and J are TRBV24-1 and TRBJ1-1, with 8 bases identical to TRBD1. The CDR3 runs 13 residues. CDR1 KGHDR and CDR2 SFDVKD come from the germline V gene. The J segment lost 0 bases and the V segment lost 9 bases, leaving 2 bases of the junction unmatched. For the CDR3, the DNA is TGTGCCACCCAGGGGGCCATGAACACTGAAGCTTTCTTT. Its protein product is CATQGAMNTEAFF.

This chain links TRBV4-1 with TRBJ1-2; 10 bases line up with TRBD1. V dropped 4 bases and J dropped 3; count of bases not matched to a gene: 5. CDR3 length: 15 residues. Germline loops: CDR1 MGHRA, CDR2 YSYEKL. The CDR3 loop is CASSRTGTGDYGYTF. Here the CDR3 DNA reads TGCGCCAGCAGCCGTACCGGGACAGGGGACTATGGCTACACCTTC.

The J gene is TRBJ2-3, the V gene TRBV7-9; TRBD2 matches at 12 bases. This CDR3 has 17 residues. CDR1 and CDR2 from the germline V gene are SEHNR and FQNEAQ (reference sequence). V shed 6 bases, J shed 6 bases, and the junction held 13 bases outside the gene matches. The CDR3 region is CASSLLPTSGSGDTQYF. CDR3 nucleotides: TGTGCCAGCAGTTTACTCCCGACTAGCGGGAGTGGGGATACGCAGTATTTT.

The sample holds many counts of this clonotype. The chain links TRBV7-9 to TRBJ2-1, with D perhaps matching TRBD2 (6 bases). V lost 7 bases and J lost 6, with 16 bases in between. Germline V gene data show CDR1 as SEHNR and CDR2 as FQNEAQ (reference sequence). This CDR3 is built from 14 residues. The CDR3 bases are TGTGCCAGCACCATTGGGGCGGGGACCAATGAGCAGTTCTTC. Amino acids: CASTIGAGTNEQFF.

J is TRBJ2-7 and V is TRBV28, with D tentatively TRBD2 (5 bases). From germline, CDR1 is MDHEN and CDR2 SYDVKM. The CDR3 contains 12 residues. Between the trimmed V and J ends, which lost 6 bases and 6 bases, there was a span of 12 bases. The CDR3 nucleotides read TGTGCCAGCAGCCGCACACTAGTCGAGCAGTACTTC. Its translation: CASSRTLVEQYF.

V and J are TRBV18 and TRBJ2-7; a possible D gene is TRBD1 (5 bases). Per germline, CDR1 KGHSH and CDR2 LQKENI. The CDR3 sequence is 13 residues long. V was trimmed by 4 bases and J by 4 bases, leaving 11 bases between them. The CDR3 sequence: CASSRTTNYEQYF. In DNA form, the CDR3 reads TGTGCCAGCTCACGGACAACTAATTACGAGCAGTACTTC.

The table lists this clonotype with a few counts. The chain uses TRBV7-2 and TRBJ2-7; TRBD2 is a possible D gene (6 bases). Trimming stripped 5 bases from V and 2 bases from J, with 13 bases between. CDR1 is SGHTA and CDR2 is FQGNSA in the germline V gene. The CDR3 is 14 residues long. CDR3 DNA: TGTGCCAGCAGCCCCCAGGAGGGCCCCTACGAGCAGTACTTC. This codes for CASSPQEGPYEQYF.

This clonotype was seen at least ten times. V usage is TRBV7-2 and J usage is TRBJ2-5, with TRBD2 identical over 7 bases. The germline gives CDR1 SGHTA, CDR2 FQGNSA. The CDR3 contains 14 residues. V gave up 2 bases and J gave up 3 bases; unmatched junction bases: 3. The CDR3 DNA reads as TGTGCCAGCAGCTTACGTCGGGGGGAAGAGACCCAGTACTTC. Its protein is CASSLRRGEETQYF.

This clonotype showed up many times. The chain employs TRBV20-1 and TRBJ2-7; no firm D call. The V and J ends lost 0 bases and 1 base respectively, with 10 bases between them. The germline CDR1 and CDR2 sequences are DFQATT and SNEGSKA (reference sequence). The CDR3 runs 14 residues. The CDR3 bases are TGCAGTGCTAGAGATCTCGGATCATCCTACGAGCAGTACTTC. Amino acids: CSARDLGSSYEQYF.